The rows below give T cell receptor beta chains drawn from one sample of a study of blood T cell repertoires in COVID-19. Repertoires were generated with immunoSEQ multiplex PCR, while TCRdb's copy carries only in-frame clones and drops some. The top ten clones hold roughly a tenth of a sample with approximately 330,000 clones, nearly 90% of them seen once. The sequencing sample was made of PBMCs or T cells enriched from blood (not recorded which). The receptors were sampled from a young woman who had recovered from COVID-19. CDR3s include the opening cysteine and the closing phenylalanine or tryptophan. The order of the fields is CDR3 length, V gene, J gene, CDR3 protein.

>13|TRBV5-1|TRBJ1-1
CASSLVGETEAFF
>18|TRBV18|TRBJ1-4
CASSPLYRRTGVDEKLFF
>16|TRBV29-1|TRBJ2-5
CSVAGIAGGGQETQYF
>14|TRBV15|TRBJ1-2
CATSREGGSYGYTF
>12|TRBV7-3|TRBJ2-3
CASSLISDTQYF
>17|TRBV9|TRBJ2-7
CASNHGGRGHHSYEQYF
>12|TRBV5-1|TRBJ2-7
CASTGGPYEQYF
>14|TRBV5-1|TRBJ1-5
CASSFVGGNQPQHF
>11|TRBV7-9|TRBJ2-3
CASSHPDNQYF
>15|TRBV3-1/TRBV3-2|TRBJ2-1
CASSLRTSAHNEQFF
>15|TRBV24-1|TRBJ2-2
CATSDSRGLLGELFF
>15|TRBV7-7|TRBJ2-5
CASSEGLAGEETQYF
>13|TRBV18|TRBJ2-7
CASSPDQSSEQYF
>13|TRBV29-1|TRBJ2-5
CSVGAGRVETQYF
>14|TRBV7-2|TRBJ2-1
CASSLDWREGEQFF
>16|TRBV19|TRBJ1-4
CASSTYMDSRNEKLFF
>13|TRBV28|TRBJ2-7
CASSLQGPLEQYF
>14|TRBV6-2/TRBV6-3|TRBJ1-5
CASSYDFGNQPQHF
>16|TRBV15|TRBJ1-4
CATSRSLTGGKGKLFF
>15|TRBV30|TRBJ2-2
CAWSRLAGDTGELFF
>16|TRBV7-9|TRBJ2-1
CASSAPRVSSYNEQFF
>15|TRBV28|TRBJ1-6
CASSSLRRGSATLHF
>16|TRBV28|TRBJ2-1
CASSFSLAGGPNEQFF
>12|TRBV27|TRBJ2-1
CASSLGGSEQFF
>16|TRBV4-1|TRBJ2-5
CASSQGWQGNQETQYF
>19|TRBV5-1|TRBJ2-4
CASSLSPGGGALAKNIQYF
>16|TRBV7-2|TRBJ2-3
CASSHIGGASTDTQYF
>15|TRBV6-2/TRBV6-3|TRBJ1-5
CASSSPGQWFQPQHF
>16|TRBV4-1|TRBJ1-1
CASSQDDLEPNTEAFF
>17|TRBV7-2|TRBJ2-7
CASSLVPGGSGPYEQYF
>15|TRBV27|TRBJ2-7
CASSLTDRPTYEQYF
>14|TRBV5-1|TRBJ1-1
CASSLGTGKSEAFF
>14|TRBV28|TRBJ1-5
CASSLILGRQPQHF
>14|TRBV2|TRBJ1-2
CASSVLRGPYGYTF
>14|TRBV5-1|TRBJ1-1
CASSFRSAVSEAFF
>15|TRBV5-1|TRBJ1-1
CASSFSQGVGTEAFF
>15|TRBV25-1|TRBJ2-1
CASSEGRLRNNEQFF
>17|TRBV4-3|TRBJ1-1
CASSQERTGASNTEAFF
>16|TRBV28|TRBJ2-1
CASHSFGTLAGNEQFF
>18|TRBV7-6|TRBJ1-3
CASSEIGTGASSGNTIYF
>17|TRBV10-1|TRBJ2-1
CASSETAAKSSYNEQFF
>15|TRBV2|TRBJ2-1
CASIGAGGPRNEQFF
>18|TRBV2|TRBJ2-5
CASGGDRLAGDPTETQYF
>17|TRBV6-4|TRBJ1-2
CASSDSIGTGGNYGYTF
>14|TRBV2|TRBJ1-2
CASSEAFRVVGYTF
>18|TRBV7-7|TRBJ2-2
CASSLREDLPPNTGELFF
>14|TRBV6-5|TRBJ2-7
CASTVAGNSYEQYF
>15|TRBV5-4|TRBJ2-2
CATHSGGVSTGELFF
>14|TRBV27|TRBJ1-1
CASSPNYGGTEAFF
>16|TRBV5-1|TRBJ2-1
CASRQTSGQGHNEQFF
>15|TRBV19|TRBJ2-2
CASSTGLAGAGELFF
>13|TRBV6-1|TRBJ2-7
CASSEARVHEQYF